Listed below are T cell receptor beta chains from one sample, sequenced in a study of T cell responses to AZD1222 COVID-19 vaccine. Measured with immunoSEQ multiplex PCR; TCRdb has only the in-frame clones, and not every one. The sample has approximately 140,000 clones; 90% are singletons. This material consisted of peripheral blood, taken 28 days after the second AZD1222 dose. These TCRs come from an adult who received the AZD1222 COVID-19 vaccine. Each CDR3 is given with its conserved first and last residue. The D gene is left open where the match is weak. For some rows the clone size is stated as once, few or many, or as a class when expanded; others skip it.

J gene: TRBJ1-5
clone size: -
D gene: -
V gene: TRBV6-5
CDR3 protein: CATSNQPQHF
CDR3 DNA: TGTGCCACCAGCAATCAGCCCCAGCATTTT

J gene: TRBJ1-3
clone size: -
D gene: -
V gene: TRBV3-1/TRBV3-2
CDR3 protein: CASSAAGTSSGNTIYF
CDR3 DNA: TGTGCCAGCAGCGCCGCTGGAACTTCCTCTGGAAACACCATATATTTT

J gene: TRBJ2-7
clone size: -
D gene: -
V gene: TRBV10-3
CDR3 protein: CAISEGREQYF
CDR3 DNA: TGTGCCATCAGTGAGGGAAGGGAGCAGTACTTC

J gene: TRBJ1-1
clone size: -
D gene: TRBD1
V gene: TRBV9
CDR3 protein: CASSGLGTGATEAFF
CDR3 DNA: TGTGCCAGCAGCGGTCTAGGGACAGGGGCGACTGAAGCTTTCTTT

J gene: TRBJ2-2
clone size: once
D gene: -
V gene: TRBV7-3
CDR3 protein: CASSLHDRTGELFF
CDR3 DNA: TGTGCCAGCAGCTTACATGACAGGACCGGGGAGCTGTTTTTT

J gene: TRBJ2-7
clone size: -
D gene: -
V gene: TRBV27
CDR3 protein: CASSLREGDEQYF
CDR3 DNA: TGTGCCAGCAGTCTCCGGGAAGGTGACGAGCAGTACTTC

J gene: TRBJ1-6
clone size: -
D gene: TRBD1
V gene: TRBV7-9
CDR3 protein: CASSLQGENSPLHF
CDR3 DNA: TGTGCCAGCAGCTTACAGGGGGAAAATTCACCCCTCCACTTT

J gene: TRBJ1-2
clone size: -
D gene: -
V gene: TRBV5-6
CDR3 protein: CASSYFEGTGYGYTF
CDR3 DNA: TGTGCCAGCAGCTATTTCGAAGGGACGGGCTATGGCTACACCTTC

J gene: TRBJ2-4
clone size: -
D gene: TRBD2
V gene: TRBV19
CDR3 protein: CASSIVGTSGVLAKNIQYF
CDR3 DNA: TGTGCCAGTAGTATAGTCGGGACTAGCGGGGTACTAGCCAAAAACATTCAGTACTTC

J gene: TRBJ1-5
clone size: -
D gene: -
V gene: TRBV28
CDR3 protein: CATSVQVNQPQHF
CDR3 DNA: TGTGCCACCTCGGTGCAAGTAAATCAGCCCCAGCATTTT

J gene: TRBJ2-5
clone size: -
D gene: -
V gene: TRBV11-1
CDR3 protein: CASSFRTIQETQYF
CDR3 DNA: TGTGCCAGCAGCTTTAGGACCATTCAAGAGACCCAGTACTTC

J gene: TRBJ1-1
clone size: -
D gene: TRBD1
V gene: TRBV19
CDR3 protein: CASRLDRGWNTEAFF
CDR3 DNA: TGTGCCAGTAGACTGGACAGGGGATGGAACACTGAAGCTTTCTTT

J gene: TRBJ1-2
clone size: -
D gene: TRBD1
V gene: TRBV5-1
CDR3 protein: CASSLQGASGYTF
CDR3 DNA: TGCGCCAGCAGCTTGCAGGGGGCGAGTGGCTACACCTTC

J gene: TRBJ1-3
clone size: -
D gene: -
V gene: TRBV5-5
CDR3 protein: CASSLTQGTAGNTIYF
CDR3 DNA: TGTGCCAGCAGCTTGACACAGGGTACTGCTGGAAACACCATATATTTT

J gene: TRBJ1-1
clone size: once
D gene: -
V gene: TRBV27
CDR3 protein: CASSLRSGGTEAFF
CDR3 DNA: TGTGCCAGCAGTTTGAGATCGGGGGGCACTGAAGCTTTCTTT

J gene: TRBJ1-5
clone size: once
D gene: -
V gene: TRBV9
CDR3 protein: CASSVGGLNQPQHF
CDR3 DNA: TGTGCCAGCAGCGTAGGAGGTTTAAATCAGCCCCAGCATTTT

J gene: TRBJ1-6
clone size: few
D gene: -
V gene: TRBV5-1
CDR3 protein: CASSLRESSYNSPLHF
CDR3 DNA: TGCGCCAGCAGCTTGCGAGAGAGCTCCTATAATTCACCCCTCCACTTT

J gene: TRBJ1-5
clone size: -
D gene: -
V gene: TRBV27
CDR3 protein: CASSFGPQAMQPQHF
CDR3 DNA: TGTGCCAGCAGTTTCGGCCCCCAGGCTATGCAGCCCCAGCATTTT

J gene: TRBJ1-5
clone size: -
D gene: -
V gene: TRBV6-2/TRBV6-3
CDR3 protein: CASSYAGKQPQHF
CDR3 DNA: TGTGCCAGCAGTTACGCAGGGAAGCAGCCCCAGCATTTT

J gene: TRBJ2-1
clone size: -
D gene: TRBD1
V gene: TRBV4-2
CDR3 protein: CASSLWDREYNNEQFF
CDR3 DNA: TGTGCCAGCAGCCTTTGGGACAGGGAGTACAACAATGAGCAGTTCTTC

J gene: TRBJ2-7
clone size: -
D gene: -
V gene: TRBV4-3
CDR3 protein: CASSQEQAYEQYF
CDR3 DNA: TGCGCCAGCAGCCAAGAACAGGCCTACGAGCAGTACTTC

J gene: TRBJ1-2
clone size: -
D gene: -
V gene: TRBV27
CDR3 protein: CASSLVGGHGYTF
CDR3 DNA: TGTGCCAGCAGTTTGGTAGGGGGGCATGGCTACACCTTC

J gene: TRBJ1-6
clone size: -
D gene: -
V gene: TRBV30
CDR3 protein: CAWSEAPGSPLHF
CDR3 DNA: TGTGCCTGGAGTGAGGCACCAGGGTCACCCCTCCACTTT

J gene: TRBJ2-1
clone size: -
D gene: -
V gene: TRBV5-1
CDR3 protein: CASRLETNTYNEQFF
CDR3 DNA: TGCGCCAGCAGGCTTGAGACAAATACCTACAATGAGCAGTTCTTC

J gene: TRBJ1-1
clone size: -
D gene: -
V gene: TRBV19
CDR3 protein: CASSNRITEAFF
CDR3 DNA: TGTGCCAGTAGTAACCGAATCACTGAAGCTTTCTTT

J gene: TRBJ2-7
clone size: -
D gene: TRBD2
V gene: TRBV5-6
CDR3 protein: CASSLSSGRAYEQYF
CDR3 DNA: TGTGCCAGCAGCTTGTCTAGCGGGAGGGCGTACGAGCAGTACTTC

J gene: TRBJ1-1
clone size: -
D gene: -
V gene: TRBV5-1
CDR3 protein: CASSPQGTQGNQAEAFF
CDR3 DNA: TGCGCCAGCAGCCCCCAGGGGACCCAAGGTAATCAGGCTGAAGCTTTCTTT

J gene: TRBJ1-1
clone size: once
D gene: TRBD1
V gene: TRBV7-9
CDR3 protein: CASSLRQGAVNTEAFF
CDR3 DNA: TGTGCCAGCAGCTTAAGACAGGGGGCAGTGAACACTGAAGCTTTCTTT

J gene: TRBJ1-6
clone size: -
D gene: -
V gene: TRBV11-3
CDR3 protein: CASSLTGGRGNSPLHF
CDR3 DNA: TGTGCCAGCAGCCTCACGGGGGGACGAGGCAATTCACCCCTCCACTTT

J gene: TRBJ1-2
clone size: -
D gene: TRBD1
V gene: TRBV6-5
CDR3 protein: CASSYLGQGEDGYTF
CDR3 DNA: TGTGCCAGCAGTTACTTGGGACAGGGGGAAGATGGCTACACCTTC

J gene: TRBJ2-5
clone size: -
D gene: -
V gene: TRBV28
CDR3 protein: CAGSKRDGRETQYF
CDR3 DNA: TGTGCCGGCTCGAAAAGGGACGGTCGAGAGACCCAGTACTTC

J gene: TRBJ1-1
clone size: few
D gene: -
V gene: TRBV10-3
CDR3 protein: CAISGGAGSGNTEAFF
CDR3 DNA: TGTGCCATCAGTGGGGGTGCAGGGTCGGGGAACACTGAAGCTTTCTTT

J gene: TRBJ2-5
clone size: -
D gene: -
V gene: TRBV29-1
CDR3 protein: CSVEGKIPGGRETQYF
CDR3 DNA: TGCAGCGTTGAAGGAAAGATCCCCGGGGGGCGGGAGACCCAGTACTTC

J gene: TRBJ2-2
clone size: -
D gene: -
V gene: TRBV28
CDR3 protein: CASSLYGGELFF
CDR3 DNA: TGTGCCAGCAGTTTATATGGAGGGGAGCTGTTTTTT

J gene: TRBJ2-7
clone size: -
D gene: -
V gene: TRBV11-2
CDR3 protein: CASSSTGNSYEQYF
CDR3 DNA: TGTGCCAGCAGCTCCACAGGAAACTCCTACGAGCAGTACTTC

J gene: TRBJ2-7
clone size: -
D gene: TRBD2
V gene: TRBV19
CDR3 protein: CASSSRSSGAYEQYF
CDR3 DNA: TGTGCCAGTAGTAGTAGGTCTAGCGGGGCCTACGAGCAGTACTTC

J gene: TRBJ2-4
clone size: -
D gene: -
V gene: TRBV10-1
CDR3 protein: CASSESGTKNIQYF
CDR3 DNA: TGCGCCAGCAGTGAGTCAGGGACCAAAAACATTCAGTACTTC